These 26 T cell receptor beta chains were sequenced from one sample in a study of cytomegalovirus exposure and HLA in healthy donors. Use of 60 Vbeta and 13 Jbeta primers characterized the PCR. Measured with immunoSEQ multiplex PCR; TCRdb has only the in-frame clones, and not every one. This table has around 160,000 clones, 80% to 85% appearing once. Sequenced input: PBMCs. These receptors were obtained from a male donor in good health and CMV-seropositive.

The chain links TRBV28 to TRBJ2-7, with a tentative D call TRBD1 (5 bases). Looked up from germline, CDR1 is MDHEN and CDR2 is SYDVKM. V gave up 6 bases and J gave up 1 base, with 19 bases separating them. The CDR3 is 16 amino acids. CDR3 DNA sequence: TGTGCCAGCAGCAAAAGGCCAGGGAAGATTTCCTACGAGCAGTACTTC. Amino acid sequence: CASSKRPGKISYEQYF.

In its sample, this clone was seen a few times. This sequence joins TRBV18 and TRBJ1-3; unclear D gene. Germline V gene lookup returns CDR1 KGHSH and CDR2 LQKENI. The V gene lost 5 bases and the J gene lost 4 bases, with 15 bases spanning the gap. There are 15 residues in the CDR3. The CDR3 DNA reads TGTGCCAGCTCAGCAAGCGGGCGCCCCGGAAACACCATATATTTT. Translation: CASSASGRPGNTIYF. The full variable domain, its missing parts supplied by reference TRBV18 and TRBJ1-3, is NAGVMQNPRHLVRRRGQEARLRCSPMKGHSHVYWYRQLPEEGLKFMVYLQKENIIDESGMPKERFSAEFPKEGPSILRIQQVVRGDSAAYFCASSASGRPGNTIYFGEGSWLTVV.

The chain has TRBV7-2 and TRBJ2-3, with D possibly being TRBD1 (6 bases). The CDR3 is 13 residues long. Trimming shortened V by 5 bases and J by 6 bases, and 12 bases separated the two germline ends. Germline V gives CDR1 SGHTA, CDR2 FQGNSA. The CDR3 is CASSLQGSDTQYF. The CDR3 DNA follows: TGTGCCAGCAGCCTTCAGGGGTCGGATACGCAGTATTTT.

The genes are TRBV28 and TRBJ2-7; tentatively, D is TRBD1 (5 bases). The V end was cut by 4 bases, the J end by 4 bases, with 20 bases between. The CDR3 totals 16 residues. In germline, CDR1 is MDHEN, CDR2 SYDVKM. This CDR3 is CASSSAGLAPSYEQYF. The CDR3 coding sequence is TGTGCCAGCAGTTCGGCAGGGCTCGCCCCGTCTTACGAGCAGTACTTC.

This rearrangement joins TRBV6-6 to TRBJ1-2; 10 bases are a match to TRBD1. This CDR3 is 16 amino acids long. Germline V gene data show CDR1 as MNHNY and CDR2 as SVGAGI (reference sequence). Losses at the gene ends were 6 bases for V and 8 bases for J; bases not matched to a gene: 15. The chain's CDR3 is CASSPWGQGPRSGYTF. The CDR3 nucleotides read TGTGCCAGCAGCCCCTGGGGACAGGGGCCTCGCTCCGGCTACACCTTC.

The chain recombines TRBV14 with TRBJ1-2; D possibly corresponds to TRBD1 (5 bases). Germline V gene lookup returns CDR1 SGHDN and CDR2 FVKESK. Trimming pared 4 bases from V and 2 bases from J, leaving 5 bases between. The CDR3 covers 12 residues. In nucleotides, the CDR3 is TGTGCCAGCAGCCGACAGAACTATGGCTACACCTTC. This translates into CASSRQNYGYTF.

The V call is TRBV4-3, the J call TRBJ2-1; TRBD2 is a possible D gene (5 bases). CDR3 length: 16 amino acids. In germline, CDR1 is LGHNA, CDR2 YSLEER. The V end lost 0 bases, the J end lost 4 bases, and 13 bases lay between the germline ends. In nucleotides, the CDR3 is TGCGCCAGCAGCCAAGATGACGGGATTCTGTACAATGAGCAGTTCTTC. Translated: CASSQDDGILYNEQFF.

The chain employs TRBV27 and TRBJ2-3, with D possibly TRBD1 on 6 matching bases. Germline V CDR1 and CDR2: MNHEY, SMNVEV (reference sequence). The CDR3 consists of 15 residues. The V gene lost 2 bases and the J gene lost 6 bases, with 15 bases spanning the gap. The CDR3, as DNA: TGTGCCAGCAGTTTACAGGGGTTGGGGCGCGATACGCAGTATTTT. Translation: CASSLQGLGRDTQYF.

The V and J genes are TRBV30 and TRBJ2-7; possibly TRBD1 for D (5 bases). Per germline, CDR1 GTSNPN and CDR2 SVGIG (reference sequence). V was clipped by 6 bases and J by 7 bases, with 13 bases between them. This CDR3 region has 11 residues. Here the CDR3 reads CACFRVEEQYF. In nucleotides, the CDR3 is TGTGCCTGCTTCAGGGTAGAGGAGCAGTACTTC.

The V and J genes are TRBV27 and TRBJ2-7, with TRBD2 as a possible D gene (6 bases). Germline loops: CDR1 MNHEY, CDR2 SMNVEV (reference sequence). The V end was cut by 6 bases, the J end by 6 bases, with 15 bases between. The CDR3 runs 13 residues. CDR3: CASSPAGSGEQYF. CDR3 DNA: TGTGCCAGCAGCCCTGCCGGGAGCGGCGAGCAGTACTTC.

The J gene is TRBJ1-1, the V gene TRBV19; D uncertain. The CDR3 runs 14 residues. The germline V and J ends were trimmed by 8 bases and 1 base, with 14 bases remaining between them. CDR1 is LNHDA, CDR2 SQIVND, per germline (reference sequence). Here the CDR3 reads CASYLNTQNTEAFF. The CDR3, as DNA: TGTGCCAGTTATCTGAACACCCAGAACACTGAAGCTTTCTTT.

This clone has only one observation. The chain carries TRBV7-8 and TRBJ1-4; D is ambiguous. The length of the CDR3 is 15 residues. Germline V gene data show CDR1 as SGHVS and CDR2 as FQNEAQ. V gave up 5 bases and J gave up 3 bases, with 13 bases separating them. The CDR3 DNA is TGTGCCAGCAGCGAGTGGACGCGGGCTAATGAAAAACTGTTTTTT. Encoded protein: CASSEWTRANEKLFF.

DNA for the CDR3: TGTGCCAGCAGTGGGGGGGGTGGGGGGCTCTACGAGCAGTACTTC. This codes for CASSGGGGGLYEQYF. J is TRBJ2-5 and V is TRBV28; D might be TRBD2 (7 bases). The J call may be mistaken, given a closer DNA end match to TRBJ2-7. Germline V gives CDR1 MDHEN, CDR2 SYDVKM. The length of the CDR3 is 15 residues.

This sequence joins TRBV30 and TRBJ1-4, with 10 bases fitting TRBD1. Germline lookup yields CDR1 GTSNPN and CDR2 SVGIG (reference sequence). Trimming cost V 8 bases and J 7 bases; bases outside gene matches: 7. The CDR3 runs to 13 residues. The CDR3 DNA follows: TGTGCCACAAGGACAGGGGGAATTGAAAAACTGTTTTTT. Amino acid sequence: CATRTGGIEKLFF.

The chain couples TRBV7-9 to TRBJ1-4; no firm D call. This CDR3 has 12 amino acids. V lost 4 bases, J lost 7 bases, and 7 bases lay in between. CDR1 and CDR2 from the germline V gene are SEHNR and FQNEAQ (reference sequence). As DNA, the CDR3 is TGTGCCAGCAGCTCGATGAGTGAAAAACTGTTTTTT. Translated: CASSSMSEKLFF.

This rearrangement joins TRBV5-4 to TRBJ1-1; TRBD1 matches at 7 bases. Trimming cost V 5 bases and J 2 bases; bases outside gene matches: 3. CDR3 size: 13 residues. The germline V gene has CDR1 SGHNT and CDR2 YYREEE (reference sequence). The DNA for the CDR3 is TGTGCCAGCAGTTGGGACAGAAACACTGAAGCTTTCTTT. Translated: CASSWDRNTEAFF.

The V gene is TRBV5-8, the J gene TRBJ1-2; D is uncertain. CDR1 is SGHTS, CDR2 YDEGEE, per germline. The CDR3 spans 13 residues. The germline V and J ends were trimmed by 6 bases and 4 bases, with 13 bases remaining between them. CDR3 protein: CASINSGVYGYTF. The CDR3 region has the DNA TGTGCCAGCATAAATTCCGGGGTCTATGGCTACACCTTC.

The chain employs TRBV6-5 and TRBJ1-1; 8 nucleotides match TRBD1. The CDR3 has 14 residues. Germline CDR1 MNHEY, CDR2 SVGAGI. V shed 10 bases, J shed 4 bases, and the junction held 11 bases outside the gene matches. CDR3 sequence (DNA): TGTGCCATCATAGCATTAACAGGGGGCACTGAAGCTTTCTTT. It encodes CAIIALTGGTEAFF.

The rearrangement uses TRBV5-5 and TRBJ1-1; D might be TRBD1 (5 bases). The CDR3 runs to 14 residues. V lost 1 base and J lost 0, with 7 bases in between. Germline lookup yields CDR1 SGHKS and CDR2 YYEKEE (reference sequence). The chain's CDR3 is CASSLLQVNTEAFF. CDR3 DNA sequence: TGTGCCAGCAGCTTGTTACAGGTGAACACTGAAGCTTTCTTT. Filled out from reference TRBV5-5 and TRBJ1-1, the complete variable domain reads DAGVTQSPTHLIKTRGQQVTLRCSPISGHKSVSWYQQVLGQGPQFIFQYYEKEERGRGNFPDRFSARQFPNYSSELNVNALLLGDSALYLCASSLLQVNTEAFFGQGTRLTVV.

The rearrangement uses TRBV25-1 and TRBJ2-4, with a weak D call TRBD1 (6 bases). CDR1 and CDR2 from the germline V gene are MGHDK and SYGVNS. The CDR3 sequence is 14 residues long. V lost 5 bases to trimming and J lost 9 bases, with 17 bases between them. As DNA, the CDR3 is TGTGCCAGCAGTACATCATCAGGGGCAGCCATTCAGTACTTC. Its translation is CASSTSSGAAIQYF.

In its sample, this clone was seen a few times. The CDR3 is CASSFWDTKSGELFF. The DNA for the CDR3 is TGCGCCAGCAGCTTTTGGGACACGAAGTCCGGGGAGCTGTTTTTT. The gene calls are TRBV5-1 and TRBJ2-2, with a possible D match to TRBD1 (6 bases). Germline assignment: CDR1 SGHRS and CDR2 YFSETQ. This CDR3 contains 15 residues. The V gene lost 2 bases and the J gene lost 6 bases, with 14 bases spanning the gap.

V gene TRBV19 combines with J gene TRBJ2-3; D not resolved. The ends were cut back, 4 bases at V and 2 bases at J, with 13 bases in the middle. This CDR3 is built from 15 residues. Germline values: CDR1 LNHDA, CDR2 SQIVND (reference sequence). CDR3 nucleotides: TGTGCCAGTAGTACTCCCCTGGGCTACACAGATACGCAGTATTTT. Translation gives CASSTPLGYTDTQYF.

The V gene is TRBV9, the J gene TRBJ2-1, with TRBD1 identical over 7 bases. J was trimmed by 2 bases and V by 4 bases; bases with no gene match: 9. Germline V CDR1 and CDR2: SGDLS, YYNGEE. The CDR3 has 16 amino acids. The CDR3: CASSPFRTGAYNEQFF. The CDR3 region has the DNA TGTGCCAGCAGCCCTTTCCGAACAGGGGCCTACAATGAGCAGTTCTTC.

The rearrangement links TRBV10-2 to TRBJ2-7; TRBD2 is a possible D gene (6 bases). CDR1 is WSHSY and CDR2 is SAAADI in the germline V gene. Trimming removed 6 bases at V and 3 bases at J, with 9 bases between. The CDR3 has 12 residues. The CDR3 nucleotides read TGCGCCAGCAGCGTTAGCGGCTACGAGCAGTACTTC. Translation: CASSVSGYEQYF.

Written as DNA, the CDR3 is TGTGCCAGCAGCTTCGTCAGCACTGAAGCTTTCTTT. The encoded protein is CASSFVSTEAFF. The chain carries TRBV5-6 and TRBJ1-1; no firm D call. The CDR3 loop spans 12 amino acids. Germline CDR1 is SGHDT and CDR2 is YYEEEE. Trimming cost V 2 bases and J 4 bases, with 6 bases left between them.

The V gene is TRBV10-2, the J gene TRBJ1-2; 8 positions match TRBD1. Germline CDR1 is WSHSY and CDR2 is SAAADI. The CDR3 consists of 16 residues. V shed 5 bases, J shed 2 bases, and the junction held 10 bases outside the gene matches. CDR3 sequence reads: CASSSSQQGANYGYTF. The DNA of the CDR3 is TGCGCCAGCAGTAGTTCACAGCAGGGGGCCAACTATGGCTACACCTTC.